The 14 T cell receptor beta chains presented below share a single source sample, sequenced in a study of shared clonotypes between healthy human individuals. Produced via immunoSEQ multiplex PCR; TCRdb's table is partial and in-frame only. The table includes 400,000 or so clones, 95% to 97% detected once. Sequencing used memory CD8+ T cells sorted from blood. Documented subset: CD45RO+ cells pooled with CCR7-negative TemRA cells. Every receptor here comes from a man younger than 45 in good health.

CDR3 in amino acids: CASSFQGREVDYEQYF. CDR3 in DNA: TGTGCCAGCAGCTTCCAAGGGCGGGAAGTTGACTACGAGCAGTACTTC. The rearrangement uses TRBV4-2 and TRBJ2-7; perhaps TRBD2 as D (6 bases). The CDR3 length is 16 residues. Germline values: CDR1 LGHNA, CDR2 YNFKEQ. Between the trimmed V and J ends, which lost 5 bases and 3 bases, there was a span of 20 bases.

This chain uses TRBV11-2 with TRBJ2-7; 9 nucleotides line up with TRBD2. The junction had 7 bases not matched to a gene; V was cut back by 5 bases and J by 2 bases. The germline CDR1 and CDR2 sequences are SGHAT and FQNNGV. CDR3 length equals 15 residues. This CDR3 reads CASSLGTSWTYEQYF. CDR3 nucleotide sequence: TGTGCCAGCAGCCTCGGGACTAGCTGGACCTACGAGCAGTACTTC.

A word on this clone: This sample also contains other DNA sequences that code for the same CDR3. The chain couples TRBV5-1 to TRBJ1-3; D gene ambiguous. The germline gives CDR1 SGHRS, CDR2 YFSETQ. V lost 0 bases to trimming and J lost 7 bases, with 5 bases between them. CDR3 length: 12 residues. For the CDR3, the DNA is TGCGCCAGCAGCTTGGATGGGAACACCATATATTTT. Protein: CASSLDGNTIYF.

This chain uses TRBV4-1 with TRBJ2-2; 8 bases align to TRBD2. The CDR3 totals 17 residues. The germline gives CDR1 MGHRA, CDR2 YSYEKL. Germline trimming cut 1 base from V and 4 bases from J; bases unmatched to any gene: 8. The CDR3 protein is CASSQVGLAGGTGELFF. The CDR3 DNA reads TGCGCCAGCAGCCAAGTGGGTCTCGCGGGAGGCACCGGGGAGCTGTTTTTT.

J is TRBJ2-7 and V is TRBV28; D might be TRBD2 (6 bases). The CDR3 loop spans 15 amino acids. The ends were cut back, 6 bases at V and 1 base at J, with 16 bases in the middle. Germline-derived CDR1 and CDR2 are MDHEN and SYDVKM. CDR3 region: CASRGGGGKSYEQYF. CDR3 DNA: TGTGCCAGCAGGGGGGGAGGAGGCAAGTCCTACGAGCAGTACTTC.

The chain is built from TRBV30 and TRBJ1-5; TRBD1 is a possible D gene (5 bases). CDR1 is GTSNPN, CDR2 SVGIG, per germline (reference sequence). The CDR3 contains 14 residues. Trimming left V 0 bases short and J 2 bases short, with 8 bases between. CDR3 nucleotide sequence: TGTGCCTGGAGTGTAGGGGACCGCAATCAGCCCCAGCATTTT. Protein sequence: CAWSVGDRNQPQHF.

The CDR3 is CASSLVGPAYEQYF. The CDR3 bases are TGTGCCAGCAGCTTAGTGGGTCCGGCCTACGAGCAGTACTTC. V usage is TRBV7-9 and J usage is TRBJ2-7; D gene ambiguous. The CDR3 totals 14 residues. Germline lookup yields CDR1 SEHNR and CDR2 FQNEAQ (reference sequence). V was clipped by 1 base and J by 2 bases, with 9 bases between them.

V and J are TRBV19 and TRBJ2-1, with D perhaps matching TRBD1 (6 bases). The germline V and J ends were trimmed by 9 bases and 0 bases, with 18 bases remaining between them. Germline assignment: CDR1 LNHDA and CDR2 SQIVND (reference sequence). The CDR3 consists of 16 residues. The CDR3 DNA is TGTGCCAGCAAGCCACCTCGAGGGGGCTCCTACAATGAGCAGTTCTTC. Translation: CASKPPRGGSYNEQFF.

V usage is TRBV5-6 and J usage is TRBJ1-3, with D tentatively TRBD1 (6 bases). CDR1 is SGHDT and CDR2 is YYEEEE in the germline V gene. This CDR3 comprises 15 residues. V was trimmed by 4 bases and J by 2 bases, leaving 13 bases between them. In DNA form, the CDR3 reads TGTGCCAGCAGCCGGAGGGGGGCGGCTGGAAACACCATATATTTT. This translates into CASSRRGAAGNTIYF.

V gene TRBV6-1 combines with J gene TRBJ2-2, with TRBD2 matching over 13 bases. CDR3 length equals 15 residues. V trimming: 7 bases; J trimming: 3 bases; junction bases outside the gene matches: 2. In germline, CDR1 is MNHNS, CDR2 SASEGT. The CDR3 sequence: CASKGTSGDTGELFF. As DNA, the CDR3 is TGTGCCAGCAAAGGGACTAGCGGGGACACCGGGGAGCTGTTTTTT.

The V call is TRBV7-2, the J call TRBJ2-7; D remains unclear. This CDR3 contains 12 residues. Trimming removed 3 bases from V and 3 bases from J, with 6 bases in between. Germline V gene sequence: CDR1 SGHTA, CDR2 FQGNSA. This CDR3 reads CASSLVGYEQYF. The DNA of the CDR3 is TGTGCCAGCAGCTTGGTGGGCTACGAGCAGTACTTC.

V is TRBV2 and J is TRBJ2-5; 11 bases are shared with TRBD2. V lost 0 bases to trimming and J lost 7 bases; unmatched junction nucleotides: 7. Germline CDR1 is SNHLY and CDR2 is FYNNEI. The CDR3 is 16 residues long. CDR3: CASSEALLSGRGTQYF. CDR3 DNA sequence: TGTGCCAGCAGTGAAGCGCTTCTTAGCGGGAGGGGGACCCAGTACTTC. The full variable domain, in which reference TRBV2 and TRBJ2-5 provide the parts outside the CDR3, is EPEVTQTPSHQVTQMGQEVILRCVPISNHLYFYWYRQILGQKVEFLVSFYNNEISEKSEIFDDQFSVERPDGSNFTLKIRSTKLEDSAMYFCASSEALLSGRGTQYFGPGTRLLVL.

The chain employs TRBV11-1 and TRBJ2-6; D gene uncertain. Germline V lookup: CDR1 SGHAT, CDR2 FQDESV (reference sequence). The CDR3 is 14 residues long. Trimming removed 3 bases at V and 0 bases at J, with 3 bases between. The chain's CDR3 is CASSFSSGANVLTF. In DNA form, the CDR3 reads TGTGCCAGCAGCTTCAGCTCTGGGGCCAACGTCCTGACTTTC.

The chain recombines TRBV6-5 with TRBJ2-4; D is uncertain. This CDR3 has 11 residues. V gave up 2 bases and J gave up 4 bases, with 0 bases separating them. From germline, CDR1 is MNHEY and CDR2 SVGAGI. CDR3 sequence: CASSYKNIQYF. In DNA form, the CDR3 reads TGTGCCAGCAGTTACAAAAACATTCAGTACTTC.